The 5 T cell receptor beta chains below all came from one sample that was sequenced in a study of T cell changes during pregnancy in multiple sclerosis. Only in-frame clones appear in the TCRdb table, and some are missing; sequencing was by immunoSEQ multiplex PCR. The data contain approximately 70,000 clones, roughly nine tenths of them singletons. Sequenced material: peripheral blood, taken in the first trimester of pregnancy. The receptors stem from a female donor in good health, enrolled as a control in a pregnancy study.

This clone was recorded once. For the CDR3, the DNA is TGTGCCAGCAGTACCCATCGGGACAGGGGGCGAGGTGAAAAACTGTTTTTT. Amino acids: CASSTHRDRGRGEKLFF. The V call is TRBV28, the J call TRBJ1-4; 12 bases fit TRBD1. After removal of 5 bases from V and 7 bases from J, the junction contained 11 bases not matched to a gene. In germline, CDR1 is MDHEN, CDR2 SYDVKM. This CDR3 has 17 residues.

The V call is TRBV5-1, the J call TRBJ1-5; D is unclear. CDR1 is SGHRS and CDR2 is YFSETQ in the germline V gene. The CDR3 length is 13 residues. V dropped 2 bases and J dropped 2 bases, with 5 bases sitting between them. The CDR3 DNA follows: TGCGCCAGCAGCTTCGAGGGCAATCAGCCCCAGCATTTT. This gives the protein CASSFEGNQPQHF.

This chain uses TRBV28 with TRBJ1-2, with 12 nucleotides matching TRBD1. The CDR3 runs to 14 residues. Trimming removed 7 bases from V and 5 bases from J; junction bases left unmatched: 5. Germline V gene sequence: CDR1 MDHEN, CDR2 SYDVKM. CDR3 protein: CASTRDRGPYGYTF. The CDR3 DNA reads TGTGCCAGCACGAGGGACAGGGGGCCTTATGGCTACACCTTC.

V gene TRBV28 combines with J gene TRBJ1-1, with TRBD1 as a possible D gene (5 bases). Trimming removed 4 bases from V and 0 bases from J, with 15 bases in between. The V gene's germline CDR1 is MDHEN and CDR2 SYDVKM. CDR3 size: 16 residues. Here the CDR3 reads CASSSGGDGMNTEAFF. The CDR3 DNA follows: TGTGCCAGCAGTTCGGGAGGGGACGGGATGAACACTGAAGCTTTCTTT.

This chain uses TRBV27 with TRBJ2-7; TRBD2 is a possible D gene (5 bases). This CDR3 has 14 residues. The V gene lost 6 bases and the J gene lost 2 bases, with 14 bases spanning the gap. The germline V gene has CDR1 MNHEY and CDR2 SMNVEV (reference sequence). The CDR3 is CASSRTSKAYEQYF. DNA for the CDR3: TGTGCCAGCAGCCGGACTTCTAAGGCCTACGAGCAGTACTTC.